These 18 T cell receptor beta chains came from one sample sequenced in a study of CD8 T cells in ankylosing spondylitis (dated 2017 in TCRdb). Libraries were built with 5' RACE. Sequencing relied on an Illumina HiSeq 2500. TCRdb cleaned the public reads at Q25 with fastp, built clones with MiXCR and kept in-frame beta chains. A single entry per CDR3 protein holds the most common genes and DNA from its merged rows. This sample holds roughly 130,000 distinct CDR3 sequences; 12% to 15% were observed only once. Together, the top ten hold under 3% of the sample. Sequenced: blood, either unsorted or a sorted T cell fraction (not recorded which). These receptors came from a female donor with ankylosing spondylitis or in good health (not recorded which).

The rearrangement links TRBV11-1 to TRBJ2-7; the D is unclear. The CDR3 loop spans 13 amino acids. The germline V gene encodes CDR1 SGHAT and CDR2 FQDESV (reference sequence). With 1 base removed from V and 2 bases from J, the gap between germline ends came to 6 bases. CDR3 sequence: CASSLGKTYEQYF. CDR3 DNA sequence: TGTGCCAGCAGCTTAGGTAAAACCTACGAGCAGTACTTC.

As to this clonotype: A read error may be the cause here, since a much bigger clone is one base away. The genes are TRBV7-3 and TRBJ2-5; D is perhaps TRBD1 (5 bases). Trimming cost V 4 bases and J 2 bases, with 14 bases left between them. Germline CDR1 SGHTA, CDR2 FQGTGA. This CDR3 has 15 amino acids. CDR3 DNA: TGTGCCAGCAGCTCAAACGGCAGGGTACAAGAGACCCAGTACTTC. Translating gives CASSSNGRVQETQYF.

This clonotype was seen a few times. The V and J genes are TRBV20-1 and TRBJ2-1; D gene unclear. CDR1 is DFQATT and CDR2 is SNEGSKA in the germline V gene (reference sequence). The CDR3 length is 11 residues. V was pared by 3 bases and J by 10 bases, with 10 bases between. This CDR3 reads CSASDSREQFF. In DNA form, the CDR3 reads TGCAGTGCTAGCGATAGCAGAGAGCAGTTCTTC.

This clonotype was counted between two and nine times. This sequence joins TRBV9 and TRBJ1-6, with TRBD1 identical over 7 bases. Germline V gene sequence: CDR1 SGDLS, CDR2 YYNGEE. The J segment lost 8 bases and the V segment lost 0 bases, leaving 5 bases of the junction unmatched. This CDR3 is 15 amino acids long. For the CDR3, the DNA is TGTGCCAGCAGCGTAGAGGAGGGGGCGCATTCACCCCTCCACTTT. Translation: CASSVEEGAHSPLHF.

This clonotype has a count of ten or more. This chain joins TRBV12-3 or TRBV12-4 and TRBJ2-2; D tentatively reads TRBD1 or TRBD2 (7 bases each). The CDR3 covers 16 residues. The V end was cut by 6 bases, the J end by 7 bases, with 21 bases between. CDR3 residues: CASRLPGGSGGGELFF. In nucleotides, the CDR3 is TGTGCCAGCAGACTCCCAGGGGGTTCGGGGGGCGGGGAGCTGTTTTTT.

Many counts were recorded for this clonotype. The chain is built from TRBV20-1 and TRBJ1-2; 7 nucleotides agree with TRBD1. This CDR3 region has 13 residues. The germline gives CDR1 DFQATT, CDR2 SNEGSKA (reference sequence). J gave up 4 bases and V 4 bases, and 6 bases lay outside the gene matches. The CDR3 sequence: CSAKETGFYGYTF. The CDR3, as DNA: TGCAGTGCTAAAGAGACAGGGTTCTATGGCTACACCTTC.

This clonotype was recorded at least ten times. The chain joins TRBV7-9 to TRBJ2-1; 7 nucleotides match TRBD2. Trimming at V came to 5 bases and at J to 9 bases, leaving 7 bases not matched to a gene. Germline values: CDR1 SEHNR, CDR2 FQNEAQ (reference sequence). The CDR3 length is 13 residues. CDR3 residues: CASSTSGKGEQFF. For the CDR3, the DNA is TGTGCCAGCAGCACCAGCGGGAAGGGTGAGCAGTTCTTC.

This clonotype came up many times. The chain joins TRBV18 to TRBJ2-7; D is undetermined. CDR1 is KGHSH and CDR2 is LQKENI in the germline V gene. The CDR3 is 16 amino acids. Trimming removed 0 bases from V and 5 bases from J, with 17 bases in between. CDR3 DNA sequence: TGTGCCAGCTCACCACCCAGACAAACATCAGTCAACGAGCAGTACTTC. It encodes CASSPPRQTSVNEQYF.

There are a few counts of this clonotype. This chain connects TRBV12-3 or TRBV12-4 to TRBJ1-2; a possible D gene is TRBD1 (6 bases). V lost 5 bases to trimming and J lost 8 bases, with 18 bases between them. The CDR3 covers 14 residues. The CDR3 bases are TGTGCCAGCAGTCTAGGGGGTCCTGCGGGGGGCTACACCTTC. As protein: CASSLGGPAGGYTF.

This clonotype came up many times. V is TRBV6-5 and J is TRBJ2-7, with D perhaps matching TRBD2 (6 bases). The CDR3 loop spans 15 amino acids. Trimming took 4 bases from V and 2 from J, leaving 15 bases between them. Looked up from germline, CDR1 is MNHEY and CDR2 is SVGAGI. The CDR3 nucleotides are TGTGCCAGCAGTTTTCGAGGGCTAGCGACCTACGAGCAGTACTTC. Protein sequence: CASSFRGLATYEQYF.

In DNA, the CDR3 is TGCGCCAGCAGCTTGGCCTCTAGCCCTCAAGAGACCCAGTACTTC. Residues: CASSLASSPQETQYF. This sequence joins TRBV5-1 and TRBJ2-5, with D perhaps TRBD2 (5 bases). CDR1 SGHRS and CDR2 YFSETQ come from the germline V gene. V was cut by 0 bases and J by 2 bases, with 11 bases left in between. The CDR3 consists of 15 residues.

The rearrangement links TRBV6-5 to TRBJ2-2; possible D gene TRBD1, 6 bases. This CDR3 spans 16 amino acids. The V end was cut by 4 bases, the J end by 2 bases, with 14 bases between. Per the germline V gene, CDR1 is MNHEY and CDR2 is SVGAGI. CDR3 protein: CASSSQTGSNTGELFF. The CDR3 bases are TGTGCCAGCAGTTCCCAGACAGGTTCTAACACCGGGGAGCTGTTTTTT.

This clonotype turned up a few times. The chain recombines TRBV5-6 with TRBJ2-5, with TRBD2 matching over 8 bases. Unmatched junction bases numbered 18, after V lost 3 bases and J lost 5 bases. The CDR3 extends over 18 amino acids. Looked up from germline, CDR1 is SGHDT and CDR2 is YYEEEE. CDR3 DNA: TGTGCCAGCAGCTCGACCGGGACTAGTAATTACCTATTCGAGACCCAGTACTTC. It specifies CASSSTGTSNYLFETQYF.

The rearrangement uses TRBV20-1 and TRBJ1-5, with D perhaps matching TRBD1 (5 bases). The CDR3 has 15 amino acids. Trimming stripped 5 bases from V and 6 bases from J, with 20 bases between. Germline CDR1 DFQATT, CDR2 SNEGSKA (reference sequence). DNA of the CDR3: TGCAGTGCTCCCCCCGGGGGAGGTGTAGGTCAGCCCCAGCATTTT. It translates to CSAPPGGGVGQPQHF.

A single count supports this clonotype. V and J are TRBV28 and TRBJ2-5; unclear D gene. Germline CDR1 MDHEN, CDR2 SYDVKM. This CDR3 contains 13 residues. The V end was cut by 3 bases, the J end by 7 bases, with 12 bases between. The CDR3 sequence: CASSLRREGTQYF. Here the CDR3 DNA reads TGTGCCAGCAGTTTGCGGAGAGAAGGGACCCAGTACTTC.

This clonotype was found a few times. V usage is TRBV21-1 and J usage is TRBJ2-1. TRBV21-1 represents a pseudogene. The CDR3 extends over 12 amino acids. CDR3 protein: CASSRPPGEQFF. The DNA for the CDR3 is TGTGCCAGCAGCCGACCGCCTGGGGAGCAGTTCTTC.

This clonotype was found many times. The V and J genes are TRBV12-3 or TRBV12-4 and TRBJ2-3, with a tentative D call TRBD2 (6 bases). With 7 bases removed from V and 2 bases from J, the gap between germline ends came to 16 bases. This CDR3 is built from 15 residues. The CDR3 coding sequence is TGTGCCAGCACCCCAGTAGCGGAGAACACAGATACGCAGTATTTT. Amino acids: CASTPVAENTDTQYF.

This clonotype was recorded at least ten times. This sequence joins TRBV19 and TRBJ2-7; TRBD2 matches at 10 bases. CDR1 is LNHDA, CDR2 SQIVND, per germline (reference sequence). The V gene end was trimmed by 4 bases and the J gene end by 2 bases; junction bases not matched to a gene: 8. The CDR3 is 16 amino acids. The CDR3 DNA reads as TGTGCCAGTAGTACAGGAGCGGGAGGGACGGCCTACGAGCAGTACTTC. Protein sequence: CASSTGAGGTAYEQYF.